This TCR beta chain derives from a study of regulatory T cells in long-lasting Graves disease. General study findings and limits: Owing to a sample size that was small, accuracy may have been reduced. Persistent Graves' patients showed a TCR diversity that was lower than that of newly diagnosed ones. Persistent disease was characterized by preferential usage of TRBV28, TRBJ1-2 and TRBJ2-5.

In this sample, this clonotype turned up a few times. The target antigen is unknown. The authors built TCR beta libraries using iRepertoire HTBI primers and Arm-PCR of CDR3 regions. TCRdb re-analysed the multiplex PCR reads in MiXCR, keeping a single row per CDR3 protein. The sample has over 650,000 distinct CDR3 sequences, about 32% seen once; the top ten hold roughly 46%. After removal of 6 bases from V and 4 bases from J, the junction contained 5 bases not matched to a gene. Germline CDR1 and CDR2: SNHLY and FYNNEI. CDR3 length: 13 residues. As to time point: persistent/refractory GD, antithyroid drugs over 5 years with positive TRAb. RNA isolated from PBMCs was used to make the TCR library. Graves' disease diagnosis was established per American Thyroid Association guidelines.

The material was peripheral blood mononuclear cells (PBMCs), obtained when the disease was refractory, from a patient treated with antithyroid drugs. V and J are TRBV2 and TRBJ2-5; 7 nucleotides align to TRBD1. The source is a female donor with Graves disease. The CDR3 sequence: CASSVGQRETQYF. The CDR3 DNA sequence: TGTGCCAGCAGCGTGGGACAGCGAGAGACCCAGTACTTC.